Following are 20 T cell receptor beta chains from one sample sequenced in a study of vaccination and CD4 T cells after COVID-19. Documented treatment: roughly 10-day PBMC culture with coronavirus spike peptide pools or control peptides (ViraFEST assay). Sequenced with the Oncomine TCR Beta short-read assay was DNA taken from cultured CD4+ T cells. TCRdb re-called the PCR reads through MiXCR, storing one row per CDR3 protein. The sample lists 26,000 or so distinct CDR3 sequences; around 40% were seen once. These receptors' targets are unknown. Sequenced input: CD4+ T cells from blood, cultured in vitro. These TCRs come from a human donor who had recovered from COVID-19.

This clonotype was detected only a few times. The chain employs TRBV20-1 and TRBJ1-5; 11 bases are a match to TRBD1. The CDR3 is 18 residues long. J lost 7 bases, V lost 0 bases, and 14 bases had no gene match. In germline, CDR1 is DFQATT, CDR2 SNEGSKA (reference sequence). The CDR3 DNA follows: TGCAGTGCTAGAGATTCCGGGACAGGGGGTTATATGATGCAGCCCCAGCATTTT. Protein sequence: CSARDSGTGGYMMQPQHF.

On this clonotype itself: A read error is likely, as this CDR3 ends without the conserved phenylalanine or tryptophan. V and J are TRBV6-1 and TRBJ1-5; D is undetermined. V lost 8 bases and J 9 bases, leaving 17 bases between the germline ends. Germline loops: CDR1 MNHNS, CDR2 SASEGT. The CDR3 runs to 13 residues. CDR3 sequence: CASGLRVARPQHS. CDR3 nucleotide sequence: TGTGCCAGCGGATTGAGGGTGGCTCGGCCCCAGCATTCT.

This clonotype has a handful of counts. V and J are TRBV2 and TRBJ1-5; no reliable D call. Germline V gene lookup returns CDR1 SNHLY and CDR2 FYNNEI. CDR3 length: 13 amino acids. Trimming left V 4 bases short and J 5 bases short, with 9 bases between. CDR3 residues: CASSVGRDQPQHF. CDR3 in DNA: TGTGCCAGCAGTGTCGGACGGGATCAGCCCCAGCATTTT.

The genes are TRBV6-7 and TRBJ2-3; 10 bases fit TRBD2. Being an ORF, TRBV6-7 has a function that is uncertain. V shed 6 bases, J shed 7 bases, and the junction held 13 bases outside the gene matches. The CDR3 extends over 16 amino acids. DNA for the CDR3: TGTGCCAGCAGATCAAGCCCTAGCGGGAGAGGGTATACGCAGTATTTT. Translating gives CASRSSPSGRGYTQYF.

J is TRBJ2-5 and V is TRBV24-1; 7 bases fit TRBD2. The germline gives CDR1 KGHDR, CDR2 SFDVKD. This CDR3 contains 15 residues. The trim removed 9 bases at V and 4 bases at J, leaving 13 bases unmatched. CDR3 DNA: TGTGCCACCTCAGATTTGGGGGAGGGAACAGAGACCCAGTACTTC. Its protein is CATSDLGEGTETQYF.

J is TRBJ2-5 and V is TRBV6-5; TRBD2 is a possible D gene (5 bases). The CDR3 has 14 residues. Per the germline V gene, CDR1 is MNHEY and CDR2 is SVGAGI. Trimming shortened V by 0 bases and J by 7 bases, and 12 bases separated the two germline ends. The CDR3 DNA reads TGTGCCAGCAGTTACTCGAAGGGAGCAGTGACCCAGTACTTC. Translating it yields CASSYSKGAVTQYF.

The chain is built from TRBV28 and TRBJ2-3, with D uncertain. The germline V gene encodes CDR1 MDHEN and CDR2 SYDVKM. The CDR3 consists of 14 residues. V lost 7 bases and J lost 1, with 12 bases in between. The CDR3 is CASIFSRGTDTQYF. CDR3 bases: TGTGCCAGCATATTTTCCCGCGGCACAGATACGCAGTATTTT.

This clonotype turned up a few times. The CDR3 loop reads CASSARGPLWMQFF. The CDR3 coding sequence is TGTGCCAGTAGTGCGAGGGGACCCCTCTGGATGCAGTTCTTC. The chain couples TRBV19 to TRBJ2-1, with D possibly being TRBD1 or TRBD2 (5 bases each). Trimming cost V 5 bases and J 12 bases, with 20 bases left between them. CDR3 length equals 14 residues. The germline V gene encodes CDR1 LNHDA and CDR2 SQIVND (reference sequence).

The rearrangement links TRBV7-2 to TRBJ2-1, with D possibly being TRBD2 (6 bases). This CDR3 is 14 amino acids long. The V and J ends lost 1 base and 5 bases respectively, with 9 bases between them. CDR1 is SGHTA and CDR2 is FQGNSA in the germline V gene. CDR3 protein: CASSLGGLDNEQFF. For the CDR3, the DNA is TGTGCCAGCAGCTTAGGGGGACTCGACAATGAGCAGTTCTTC.

This clonotype was seen more than once but under ten times. In DNA, the CDR3 is TGCAGTGCTCCTCGTCAAGAGGGAACCTACGAGCAGTACTTC. Amino acids: CSAPRQEGTYEQYF. V gene TRBV20-1 combines with J gene TRBJ2-7, with D perhaps matching TRBD2 (5 bases). The CDR3 spans 14 residues. Deletions cut 5 bases from V and 2 bases from J, with 16 bases between. Germline V gene sequence: CDR1 DFQATT, CDR2 SNEGSKA (reference sequence).

This clonotype was detected only a few times. The V and J genes are TRBV20-1 and TRBJ1-5; D call uncertain. The CDR3 runs 13 residues. Looked up from germline, CDR1 is DFQATT and CDR2 is SNEGSKA (reference sequence). Trimming stripped 7 bases from V and 3 bases from J, with 13 bases between. Here the CDR3 reads CSVSGGINQPQHF. The CDR3 bases are TGCAGTGTAAGTGGCGGAATCAATCAGCCCCAGCATTTT.

The chain carries TRBV11-2 and TRBJ2-1; D perhaps matches TRBD2 (6 bases). This CDR3 region has 15 residues. V gave up 1 base and J gave up 4 bases, with 11 bases separating them. Germline CDR1 is SGHAT and CDR2 is FQNNGV. This chain's CDR3 is CASSLGGVGYNEQFF. DNA of the CDR3: TGTGCCAGCAGCTTAGGGGGGGTAGGGTACAATGAGCAGTTCTTC.

The chain links TRBV20-1 to TRBJ1-4, with TRBD1 as a possible D gene (5 bases). Trimming took off 4 bases at V and 8 bases at J, with 14 bases between the two ends. The CDR3 covers 13 residues. The germline gives CDR1 DFQATT, CDR2 SNEGSKA (reference sequence). The CDR3 DNA sequence: TGCAGTGCTACCGGTCGGGGGGGGGAAAAACTGTTTTTT. Amino acid sequence: CSATGRGGEKLFF.

The chain recombines TRBV6-1 with TRBJ1-2; 7 bases are shared with TRBD1. The trim removed 7 bases at V and 8 bases at J, leaving 10 bases unmatched. Germline lookup yields CDR1 MNHNS and CDR2 SASEGT. The length of the CDR3 is 13 residues. DNA for the CDR3: TGTGCCAGCACCTCAAGGGACAGTGTCGGCTACACCTTC. This gives the protein CASTSRDSVGYTF.

The table lists this clonotype with a few counts. The V gene is TRBV6-5, the J gene TRBJ2-7; 12 bases agree with TRBD1. This CDR3 is built from 17 residues. J gave up 3 bases and V 3 bases, and 9 bases lay outside the gene matches. Germline CDR1 is MNHEY and CDR2 is SVGAGI. CDR3 region: CASSYLKGTGGLYEQYF. The DNA of the CDR3 is TGTGCCAGCAGTTATTTAAAGGGGACAGGGGGCCTCTACGAGCAGTACTTC.

This chain uses TRBV12-3 or TRBV12-4 with TRBJ1-2; TRBD1 might be the D (6 bases). The CDR3 totals 15 residues. The ends were cut back, 3 bases at V and 7 bases at J, with 18 bases in the middle. Written as DNA, the CDR3 is TGTGCCAGCAGTTTTGCGTCTCTACAGGGATCTGGCTACACCTTC. Translated, it gives CASSFASLQGSGYTF.

On this clonotype: Germline is not matched at one junction end, which may reflect a read error. V and J are TRBV23-1 and TRBJ2-7; 8 nucleotides align to TRBD1. TRBV23-1 is filed as an ORF, its function uncertain. The CDR3 extends over 17 amino acids. The CDR3 coding sequence is TGCGCCAGCAGTCCCCCCAATCCCGGGACAGCAGGGGGCGCTGGCCCTTTC. Translating it yields CASSPPNPGTAGGAGPF.

This clonotype occurred a few times. V gene TRBV19 combines with J gene TRBJ1-5; TRBD1 agrees at 7 bases. Per germline, CDR1 LNHDA and CDR2 SQIVND (reference sequence). CDR3 length: 15 amino acids. After removal of 7 bases from V and 2 bases from J, the junction contained 8 bases not matched to a gene. The CDR3 here is CASTPRGQGNQPQHF. In DNA, the CDR3 is TGTGCCAGTACCCCCCGAGGACAGGGCAATCAGCCCCAGCATTTT.

CDR3 in amino acids: CASSRGGGNYGYTF. The CDR3 region has the DNA TGTGCCAGCAGTCGGGGGGGAGGAAACTATGGCTACACCTTC. The chain employs TRBV28 and TRBJ1-2, with a weak D call TRBD1 (5 bases). Germline CDR1 is MDHEN and CDR2 is SYDVKM. The CDR3 contains 14 residues. V lost 5 bases and J lost 2, with 12 bases in between.

The chain carries TRBV20-1 and TRBJ2-7, with 10 bases lining up with TRBD2. V lost 5 bases and J lost 2; bases outside the gene matches: 21. Germline loops: CDR1 DFQATT, CDR2 SNEGSKA (reference sequence). The length of the CDR3 is 19 residues. CDR3 loop: CSAAAAGTSDFYSPYEQYF. In nucleotides, the CDR3 is TGCAGTGCTGCAGCAGCCGGGACTAGCGATTTTTACTCACCCTACGAGCAGTACTTC.